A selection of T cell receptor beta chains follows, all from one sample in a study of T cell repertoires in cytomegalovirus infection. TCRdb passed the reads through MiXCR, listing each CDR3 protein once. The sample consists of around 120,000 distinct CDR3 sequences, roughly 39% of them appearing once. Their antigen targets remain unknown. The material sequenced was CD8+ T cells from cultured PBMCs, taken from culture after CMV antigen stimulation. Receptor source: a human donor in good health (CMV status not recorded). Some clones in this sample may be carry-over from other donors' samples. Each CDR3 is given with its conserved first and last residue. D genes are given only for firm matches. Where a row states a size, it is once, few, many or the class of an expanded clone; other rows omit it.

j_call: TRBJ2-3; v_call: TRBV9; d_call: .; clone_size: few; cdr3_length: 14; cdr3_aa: CASSGGGATDTQYF; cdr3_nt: TGTGCCAGCAGCGGCGGAGGGGCGACAGATACGCAGTATTTT
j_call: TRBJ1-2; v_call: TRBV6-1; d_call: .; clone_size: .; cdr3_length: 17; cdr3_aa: CASSEAHGPGTIYGYTF; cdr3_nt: TGTGCCAGCAGTGAAGCACATGGTCCCGGGACTATTTATGGCTACACCTTC
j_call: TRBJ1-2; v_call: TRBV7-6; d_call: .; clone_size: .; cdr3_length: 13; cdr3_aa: CASSFGPMEGYTF; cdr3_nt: TGTGCCAGCAGCTTCGGACCGATGGAGGGCTACACCTTC
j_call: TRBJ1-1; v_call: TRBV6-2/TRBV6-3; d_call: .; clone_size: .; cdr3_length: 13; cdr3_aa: CASSYNGDTEAFF; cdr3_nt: TGTGCCAGCAGCTATAATGGGGACACTGAAGCTTTCTTT
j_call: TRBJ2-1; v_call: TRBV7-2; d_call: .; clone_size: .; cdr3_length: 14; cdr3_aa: CAKGGGGLGNEQFF; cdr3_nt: TGTGCTAAGGGGGGCGGGGGATTGGGTAATGAGCAGTTCTTC
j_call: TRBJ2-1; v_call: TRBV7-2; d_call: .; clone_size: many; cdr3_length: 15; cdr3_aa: CASRLRRGSYNEQFF; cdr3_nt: TGTGCCAGCAGGCTGAGGCGTGGTTCCTACAATGAGCAGTTCTTC
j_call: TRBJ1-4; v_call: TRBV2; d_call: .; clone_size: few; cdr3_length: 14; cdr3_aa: CASSWGLGSEKLFF; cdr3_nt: TGTGCCAGCAGTTGGGGCCTTGGTAGTGAAAAACTGTTTTTT
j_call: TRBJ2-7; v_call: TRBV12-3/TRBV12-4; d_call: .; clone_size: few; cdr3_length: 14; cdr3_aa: CASSFGGGLAEQYF; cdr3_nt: TGTGCCAGCAGTTTCGGAGGGGGTCTGGCCGAGCAGTACTTC
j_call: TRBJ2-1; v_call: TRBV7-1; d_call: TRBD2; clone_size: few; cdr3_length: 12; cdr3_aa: CASSRGGNEQFF; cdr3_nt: TGTGCCAGCAGCCGGGGGGGGAATGAGCAGTTCTTC
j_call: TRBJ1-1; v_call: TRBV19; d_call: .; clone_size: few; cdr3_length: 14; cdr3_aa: CASSTQGWDTEAFF; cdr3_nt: TGTGCCAGTAGTACACAGGGTTGGGACACTGAAGCTTTCTTT
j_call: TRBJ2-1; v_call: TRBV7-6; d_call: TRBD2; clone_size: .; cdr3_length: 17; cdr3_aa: CASSLNLLAGASNEQFF; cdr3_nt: TGTGCCAGCAGCTTAAATCTCCTAGCGGGGGCCAGCAATGAGCAGTTCTTC
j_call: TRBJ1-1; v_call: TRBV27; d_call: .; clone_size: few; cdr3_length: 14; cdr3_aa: CASSLNPSATEAFF; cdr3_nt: TGTGCCAGCAGTTTAAACCCCAGTGCCACTGAAGCTTTCTTT
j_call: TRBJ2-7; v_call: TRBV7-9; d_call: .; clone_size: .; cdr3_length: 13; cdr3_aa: CASEAGGVQEQYF; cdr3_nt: TGTGCCAGCGAGGCAGGGGGGGTCCAGGAGCAGTACTTC
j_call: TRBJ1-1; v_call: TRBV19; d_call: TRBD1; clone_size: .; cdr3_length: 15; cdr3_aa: CAVRDRRPVLTEAFF; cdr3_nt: TGTGCCGTCCGGGACAGGCGCCCAGTACTGACTGAAGCTTTCTTT
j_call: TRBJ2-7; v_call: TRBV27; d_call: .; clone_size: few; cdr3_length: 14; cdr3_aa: CASSLLGGLYEQYF; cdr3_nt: TGTGCCAGCAGTTTACTCGGGGGACTTTACGAGCAGTACTTC
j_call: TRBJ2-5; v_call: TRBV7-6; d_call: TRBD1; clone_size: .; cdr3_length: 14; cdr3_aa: CASSTGQGVTPQYF; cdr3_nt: TGTGCCAGCAGCACCGGACAGGGTGTAACCCCCCAGTACTTC
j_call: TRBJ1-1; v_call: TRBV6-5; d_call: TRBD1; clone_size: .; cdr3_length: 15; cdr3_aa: CASSYAGQGGTEAFF; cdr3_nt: TGTGCCAGCAGTTACGCGGGACAGGGGGGTACTGAAGCTTTCTTT
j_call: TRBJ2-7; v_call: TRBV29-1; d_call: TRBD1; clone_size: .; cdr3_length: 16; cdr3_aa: CSVEDSKGTGEVGQYF; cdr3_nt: TGCAGCGTTGAAGATTCTAAGGGGACAGGGGAGGTAGGGCAGTACTTC
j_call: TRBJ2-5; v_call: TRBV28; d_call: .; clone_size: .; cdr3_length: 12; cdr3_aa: CASSSAGTVVYF; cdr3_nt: TGTGCCAGCAGTTCGGCTGGGACCGTTGTGTACTTC
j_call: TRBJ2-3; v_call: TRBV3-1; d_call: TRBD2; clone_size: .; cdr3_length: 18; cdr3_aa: CASSQGFSSGGASDTQYF; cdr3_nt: TGTGCCAGCAGCCAGGGCTTTAGCAGCGGGGGGGCCTCAGATACGCAGTATTTT
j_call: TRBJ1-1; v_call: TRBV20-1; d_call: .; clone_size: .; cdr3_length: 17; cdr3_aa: CSAMNLNGGYTNTEAFF; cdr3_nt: TGCAGTGCTATGAACCTGAATGGGGGATACACGAACACTGAAGCTTTCTTT
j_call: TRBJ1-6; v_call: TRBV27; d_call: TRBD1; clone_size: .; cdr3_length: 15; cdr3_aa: CASRPRTGFNSPLHF; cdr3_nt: TGTGCCAGCCGTCCTCGGACAGGCTTTAATTCACCCCTCCACTTT
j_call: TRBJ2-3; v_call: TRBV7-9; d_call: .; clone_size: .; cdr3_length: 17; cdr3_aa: CASSLAVTGIRGDTQYF; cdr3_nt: TGTGCCAGCAGCTTAGCGGTAACGGGGATTAGGGGAGATACGCAGTATTTT
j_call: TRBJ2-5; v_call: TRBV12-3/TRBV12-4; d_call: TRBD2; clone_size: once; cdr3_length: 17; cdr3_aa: CASSLLPSLAALETQYF; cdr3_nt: TGTGCCAGCAGTCTACTCCCGAGCCTAGCGGCCCTTGAGACCCAGTACTTC
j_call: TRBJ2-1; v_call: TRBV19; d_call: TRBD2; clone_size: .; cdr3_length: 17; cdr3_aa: CASLREAGTSGYNEQFF; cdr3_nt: TGTGCCAGTTTGCGAGAGGCCGGGACTAGCGGCTACAATGAGCAGTTCTTC
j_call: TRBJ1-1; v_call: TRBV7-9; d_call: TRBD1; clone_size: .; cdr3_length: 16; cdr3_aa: CASSNPNRGGGTEAFF; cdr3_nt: TGTGCCAGCAGCAATCCCAACAGGGGAGGAGGCACTGAAGCTTTCTTT
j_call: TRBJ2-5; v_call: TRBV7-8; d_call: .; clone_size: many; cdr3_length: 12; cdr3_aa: CASSLGAETQYF; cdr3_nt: TGTGCCAGCAGCCTAGGCGCGGAGACCCAGTACTTC
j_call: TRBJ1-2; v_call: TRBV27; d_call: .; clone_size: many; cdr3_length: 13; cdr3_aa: CASSLGPDYGYTF; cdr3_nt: TGTGCCAGCAGTTTAGGGCCGGACTATGGCTACACCTTC
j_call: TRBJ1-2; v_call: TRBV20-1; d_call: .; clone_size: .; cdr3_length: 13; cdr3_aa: CSARTPGDYGYTF; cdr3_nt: TGCAGTGCTAGAACCCCGGGGGACTATGGCTACACCTTC
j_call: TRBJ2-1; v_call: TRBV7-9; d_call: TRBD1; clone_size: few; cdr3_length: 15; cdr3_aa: CASSLGTGALNEQFF; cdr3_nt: TGTGCCAGCAGCTTAGGGACAGGGGCTCTCAATGAGCAGTTCTTC
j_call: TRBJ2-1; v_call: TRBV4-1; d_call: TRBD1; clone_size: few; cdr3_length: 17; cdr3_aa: CASSQLPRDRRGNEQFF; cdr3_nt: TGCGCCAGCAGCCAACTACCGCGGGACAGGAGGGGCAATGAGCAGTTCTTC
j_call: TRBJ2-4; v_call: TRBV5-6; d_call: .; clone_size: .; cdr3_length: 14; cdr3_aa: CASSPGRRKNIQYF; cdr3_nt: TGTGCCAGCAGCCCGGGACGGCGTAAAAACATTCAGTACTTC
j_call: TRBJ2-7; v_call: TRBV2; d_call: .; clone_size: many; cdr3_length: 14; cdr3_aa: CASIDGTVSYEQYF; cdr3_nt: TGTGCCAGCATTGACGGGACTGTATCCTACGAGCAGTACTTC
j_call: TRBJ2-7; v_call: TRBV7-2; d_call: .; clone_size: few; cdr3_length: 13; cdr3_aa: CASSFQGQNEQYF; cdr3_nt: TGTGCCAGCAGCTTCCAGGGTCAGAACGAGCAGTACTTC
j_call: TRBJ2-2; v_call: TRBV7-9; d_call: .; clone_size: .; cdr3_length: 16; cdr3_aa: CASSLDSRGLAGELFF; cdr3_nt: TGTGCCAGCAGCTTAGATTCCCGTGGATTGGCCGGGGAGCTGTTTTTT
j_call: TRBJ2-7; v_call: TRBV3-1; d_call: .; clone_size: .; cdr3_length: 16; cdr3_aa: CASSTGRPGESFEQYF; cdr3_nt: TGTGCCAGCAGTACCGGACGGCCAGGAGAATCTTTCGAGCAGTACTTC